These 2 T cell receptor delta chains originate from one sample sequenced in a study of γδ T cells in repeated Plasmodium falciparum infection. Gammadelta T cells were flow-sorted from PBMC into Vgamma9/Vdelta2+ and Vdelta2-negative populations for bulk analysis. TCRdb re-called clones from the multiplex PCR reads via CATT. The sample contains tens of thousands of delta-chain clones, 0.85% to 1% of which appear only once. The sample consisted of gamma-delta T cells from blood. Receptors originate from a pool of human donors (malaria-infected and uninfected, not separated).

This clone was seen a handful of times. TCRdb's entry gives the protein of a much larger clone, which mismatches this DNA's translation at residue 4, likely from a read error; the protein reported here is translated from the DNA. This rearrangement joins TRDV2 to TRDJ1; 11 bases are a match to TRDD3. TCRdb offers no J gene call, so here the DNA was matched to germline to obtain one. Germline CDR1 and CDR2: GEAIGNYY and EKD. This CDR3 is 25 amino acids long. The V and J ends lost 6 bases and 8 bases, in that order; junction bases with no gene match: 43. As DNA, the CDR3 is TGTGCCTGTAAAAGTGTTCGATCAGTGCCCCAGACGCTGGGGGATACTCAGGGGGAACCTAGAAAACTCATCTTT. Its protein product is CACKSVRSVPQTLGDTQGEPRKLIF.

This clone turned up a few times. The amino acid sequence in TCRdb belongs to a much larger clone and departs from this DNA's translation at residue 15, likely a sequencing read error; the sequence shown is translated from the DNA. CDR3 sequence: CALGDLPSPVLGDKGGYDKLIF. In nucleotides, the CDR3 is TGTGCTCTTGGGGACCTGCCTTCTCCCGTACTGGGGGATAAGGGTGGGTACGATAAACTCATCTTT. The gene calls are TRDV1 and TRDJ1, with 11 nucleotides matching TRDD3. This CDR3 spans 22 amino acids. CDR1 is TSWWSYY, CDR2 QGS, per germline. Unmatched junction bases numbered 25, after V lost 3 bases and J lost 4 bases.